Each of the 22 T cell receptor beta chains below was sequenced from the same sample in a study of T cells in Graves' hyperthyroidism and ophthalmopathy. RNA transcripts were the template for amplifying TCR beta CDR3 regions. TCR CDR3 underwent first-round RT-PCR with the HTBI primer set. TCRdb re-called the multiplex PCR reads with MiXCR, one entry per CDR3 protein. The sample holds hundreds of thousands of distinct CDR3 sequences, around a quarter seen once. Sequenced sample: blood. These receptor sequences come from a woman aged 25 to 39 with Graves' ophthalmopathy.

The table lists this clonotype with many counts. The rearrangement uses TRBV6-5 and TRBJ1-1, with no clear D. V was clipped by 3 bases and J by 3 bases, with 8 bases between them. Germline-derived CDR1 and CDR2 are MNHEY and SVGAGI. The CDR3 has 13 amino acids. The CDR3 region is CASSYYSDTEAFF. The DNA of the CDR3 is TGTGCCAGCAGTTATTACAGCGACACTGAAGCTTTCTTT.

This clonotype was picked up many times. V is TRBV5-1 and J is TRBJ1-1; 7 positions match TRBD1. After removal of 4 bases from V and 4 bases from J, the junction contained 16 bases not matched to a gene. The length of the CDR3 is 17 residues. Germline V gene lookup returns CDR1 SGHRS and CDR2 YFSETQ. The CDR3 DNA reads TGCGCCAGCAGCCGTATTCTCTACAGGGGTGGCGGCACTGAAGCTTTCTTT. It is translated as CASSRILYRGGGTEAFF. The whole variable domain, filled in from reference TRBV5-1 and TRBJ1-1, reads KAGVTQTPRYLIKTRGQQVTLSCSPISGHRSVSWYQQTPGQGLQFLFEYFSETQRNKGNFPGRFSGRQFSNSRSEMNVSTLELGDSALYLCASSRILYRGGGTEAFFGQGTRLTVV.

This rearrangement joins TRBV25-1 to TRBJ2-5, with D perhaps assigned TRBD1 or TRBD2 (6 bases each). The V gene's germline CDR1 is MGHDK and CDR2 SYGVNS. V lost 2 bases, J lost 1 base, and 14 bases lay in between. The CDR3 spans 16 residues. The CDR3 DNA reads TGTGCCAGCAGTGAAATGAGGGGGGACCTCCAAGAGACCCAGTACTTC. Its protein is CASSEMRGDLQETQYF.

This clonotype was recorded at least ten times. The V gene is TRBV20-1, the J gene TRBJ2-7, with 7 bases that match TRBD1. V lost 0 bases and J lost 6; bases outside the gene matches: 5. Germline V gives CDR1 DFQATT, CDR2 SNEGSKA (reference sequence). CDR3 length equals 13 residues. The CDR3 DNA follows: TGCAGTGCTAGAGATTGGACAGGAGGCGAGCAGTACTTC. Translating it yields CSARDWTGGEQYF.

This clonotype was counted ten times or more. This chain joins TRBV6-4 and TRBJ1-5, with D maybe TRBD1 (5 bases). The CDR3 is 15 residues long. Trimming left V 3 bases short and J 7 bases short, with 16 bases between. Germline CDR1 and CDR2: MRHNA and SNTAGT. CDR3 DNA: TGTGCCAGCAGTGAGCTTCAGGGTTCCGGACAGCCCCAGCATTTT. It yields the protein CASSELQGSGQPQHF.

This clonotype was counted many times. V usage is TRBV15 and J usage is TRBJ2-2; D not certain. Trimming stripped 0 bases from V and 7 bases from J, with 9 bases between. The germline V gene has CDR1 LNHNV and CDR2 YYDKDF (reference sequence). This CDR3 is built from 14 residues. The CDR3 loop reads CATSRDFEVGELFF. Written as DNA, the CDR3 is TGTGCCACCAGCAGAGATTTCGAGGTCGGGGAGCTGTTTTTT. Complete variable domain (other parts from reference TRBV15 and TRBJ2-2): DAMVIQNPRYQVTQFGKPVTLSCSQTLNHNVMYWYQQKSSQAPKLLFHYYDKDFNNEADTPDNFQSRRPNTSFCFLDIRSPGLGDTAMYLCATSRDFEVGELFFGEGSRLTVL.

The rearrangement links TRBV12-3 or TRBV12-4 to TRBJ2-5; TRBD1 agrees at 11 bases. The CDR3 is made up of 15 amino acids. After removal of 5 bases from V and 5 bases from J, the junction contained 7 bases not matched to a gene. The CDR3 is CASSQGTGGRETQYF. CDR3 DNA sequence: TGTGCCAGCAGTCAAGGGACAGGGGGGAGGGAGACCCAGTACTTC.

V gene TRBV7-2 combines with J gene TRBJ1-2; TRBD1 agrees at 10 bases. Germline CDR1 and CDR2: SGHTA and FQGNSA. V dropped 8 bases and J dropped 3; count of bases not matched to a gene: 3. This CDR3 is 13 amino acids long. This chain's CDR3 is CASYGQGDYGYTF. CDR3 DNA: TGTGCCAGCTATGGACAGGGGGACTATGGCTACACCTTC.

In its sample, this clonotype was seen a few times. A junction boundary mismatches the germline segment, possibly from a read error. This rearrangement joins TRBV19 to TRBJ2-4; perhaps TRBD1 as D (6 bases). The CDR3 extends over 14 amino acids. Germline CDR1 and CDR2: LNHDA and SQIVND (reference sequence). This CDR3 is CASKVRDMVNIKYF. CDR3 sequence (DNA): TGTGCCAGTAAAGTCCGGGACATGGTAAACATTAAGTACTTC.

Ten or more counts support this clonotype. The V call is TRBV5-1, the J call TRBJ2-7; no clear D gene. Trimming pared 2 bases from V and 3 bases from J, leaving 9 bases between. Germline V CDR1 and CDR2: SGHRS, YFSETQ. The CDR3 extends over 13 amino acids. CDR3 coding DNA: TGCGCCAGCAGCTTAGGGCAGCTCTACGAGCAGTACTTC. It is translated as CASSLGQLYEQYF.

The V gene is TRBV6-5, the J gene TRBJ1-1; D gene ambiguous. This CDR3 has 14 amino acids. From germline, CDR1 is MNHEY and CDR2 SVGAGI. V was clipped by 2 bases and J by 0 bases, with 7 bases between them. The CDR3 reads CASSYSEMNTEAFF. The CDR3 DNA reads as TGTGCCAGCAGTTACAGCGAAATGAACACTGAAGCTTTCTTT.

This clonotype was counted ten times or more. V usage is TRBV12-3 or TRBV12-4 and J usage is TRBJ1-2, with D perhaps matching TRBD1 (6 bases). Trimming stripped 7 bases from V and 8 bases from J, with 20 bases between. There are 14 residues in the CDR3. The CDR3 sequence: CASTPGQLSRGYTF. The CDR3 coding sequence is TGTGCCAGCACCCCGGGACAACTATCAAGAGGCTACACCTTC.

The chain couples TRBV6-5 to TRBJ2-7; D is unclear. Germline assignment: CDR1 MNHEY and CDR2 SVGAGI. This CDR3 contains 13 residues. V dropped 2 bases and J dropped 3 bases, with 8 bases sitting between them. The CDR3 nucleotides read TGTGCCAGCAGTTACGTTGTGGACTACGAGCAGTACTTC. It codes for CASSYVVDYEQYF.

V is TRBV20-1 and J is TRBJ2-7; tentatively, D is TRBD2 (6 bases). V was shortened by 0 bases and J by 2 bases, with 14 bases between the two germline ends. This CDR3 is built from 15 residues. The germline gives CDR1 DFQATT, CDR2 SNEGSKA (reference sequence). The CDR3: CSARDGTPKAYEQYF. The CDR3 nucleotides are TGCAGTGCTAGAGACGGGACTCCCAAGGCCTACGAGCAGTACTTC.

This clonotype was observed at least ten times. CDR3 in DNA: TGTGCCAGTGGATACAGGGCTCGGAACTATGGCTACACCTTC. Translating it yields CASGYRARNYGYTF. The chain uses TRBV19 and TRBJ1-2; tentative D call: TRBD1 (6 bases). Germline-derived CDR1 and CDR2 are LNHDA and SQIVND (reference sequence). The length of the CDR3 is 14 residues. V lost 8 bases and J 2 bases, leaving 15 bases between the germline ends.

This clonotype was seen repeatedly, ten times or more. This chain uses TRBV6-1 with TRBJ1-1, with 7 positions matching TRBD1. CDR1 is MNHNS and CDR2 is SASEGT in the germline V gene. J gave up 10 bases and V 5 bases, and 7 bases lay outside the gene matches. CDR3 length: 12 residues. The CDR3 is CASSLTGEVAFF. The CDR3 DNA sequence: TGTGCCAGCAGTCTCACAGGGGAAGTAGCTTTCTTT.

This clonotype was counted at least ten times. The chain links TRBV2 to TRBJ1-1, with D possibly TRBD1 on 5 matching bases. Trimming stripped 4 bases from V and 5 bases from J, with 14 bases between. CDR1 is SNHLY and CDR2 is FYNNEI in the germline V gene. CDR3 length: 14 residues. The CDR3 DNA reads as TGTGCCAGCAGTGTGGGCGGGGGGAGAACTGAAGCTTTCTTT. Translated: CASSVGGGRTEAFF. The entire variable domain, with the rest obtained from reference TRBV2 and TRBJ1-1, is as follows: EPEVTQTPSHQVTQMGQEVILRCVPISNHLYFYWYRQILGQKVEFLVSFYNNEISEKSEIFDDQFSVERPDGSNFTLKIRSTKLEDSAMYFCASSVGGGRTEAFFGQGTRLTVV.

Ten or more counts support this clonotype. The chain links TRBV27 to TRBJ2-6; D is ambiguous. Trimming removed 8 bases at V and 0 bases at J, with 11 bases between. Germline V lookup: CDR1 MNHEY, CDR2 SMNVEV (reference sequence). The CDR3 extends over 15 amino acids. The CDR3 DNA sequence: TGTGCCAGCGCGGCAGGTCACTCTGGGGCCAACGTCCTGACTTTC. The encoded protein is CASAAGHSGANVLTF.

DNA of the CDR3: TGCAGTGCGCGGACTTGGGAGGCGGTGCAGGAGGGGAGGTACGAGCAGTACTTC. Amino acids: CSARTWEAVQEGRYEQYF. The chain joins TRBV20-1 to TRBJ2-7; tentative D call: TRBD2 (6 bases). The CDR3 is 18 residues long. From germline, CDR1 is DFQATT and CDR2 SNEGSKA (reference sequence). The V end lost 6 bases, the J end lost 4 bases, and 31 bases lay between the germline ends.

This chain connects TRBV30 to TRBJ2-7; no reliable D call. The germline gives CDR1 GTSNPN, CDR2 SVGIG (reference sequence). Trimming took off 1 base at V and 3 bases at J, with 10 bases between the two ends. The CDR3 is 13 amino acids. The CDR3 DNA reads TGTGCCTGGAGTGGCGGCAGTTACTACGAGCAGTACTTC. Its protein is CAWSGGSYYEQYF. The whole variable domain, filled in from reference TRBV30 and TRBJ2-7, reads SQTIHQWPATLVQPVGSPLSLECTVEGTSNPNLYWYRQAAGRGLQLLFYSVGIGQISSEVPQNLSASRPQDRQFILSSKKLLLSDSGFYLCAWSGGSYYEQYFGPGTRLTVT.

CDR3 sequence: CASSGLAGGPGELFF. The CDR3 region has the DNA TGCGCCAGCAGCGGACTAGCGGGAGGCCCCGGGGAGCTGTTTTTT. The rearrangement uses TRBV5-1 and TRBJ2-2, with 14 bases identical to TRBD2. J gave up 6 bases and V 4 bases, and 2 bases lay outside the gene matches. Germline CDR1 and CDR2: SGHRS and YFSETQ. CDR3 length: 15 amino acids. Supplemented by reference TRBV5-1 and TRBJ2-2, the full variable domain reads KAGVTQTPRYLIKTRGQQVTLSCSPISGHRSVSWYQQTPGQGLQFLFEYFSETQRNKGNFPGRFSGRQFSNSRSEMNVSTLELGDSALYLCASSGLAGGPGELFFGEGSRLTVL.

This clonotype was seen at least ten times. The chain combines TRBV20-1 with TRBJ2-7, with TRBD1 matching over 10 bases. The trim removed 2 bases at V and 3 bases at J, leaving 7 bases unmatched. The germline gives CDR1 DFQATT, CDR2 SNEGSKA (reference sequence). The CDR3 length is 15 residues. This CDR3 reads CSARNSGTGDYEQYF. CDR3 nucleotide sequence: TGCAGTGCTAGAAACTCAGGGACAGGGGACTACGAGCAGTACTTC.